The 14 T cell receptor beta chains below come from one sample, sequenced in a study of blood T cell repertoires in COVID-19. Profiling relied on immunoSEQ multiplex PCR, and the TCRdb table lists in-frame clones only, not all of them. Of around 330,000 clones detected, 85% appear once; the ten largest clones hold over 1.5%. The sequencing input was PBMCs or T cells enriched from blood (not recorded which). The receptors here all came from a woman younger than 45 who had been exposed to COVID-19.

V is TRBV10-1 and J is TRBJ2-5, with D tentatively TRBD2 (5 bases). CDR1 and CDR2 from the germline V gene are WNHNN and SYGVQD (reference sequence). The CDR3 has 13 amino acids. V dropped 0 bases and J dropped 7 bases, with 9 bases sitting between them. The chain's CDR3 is CASSESPRGTQYF. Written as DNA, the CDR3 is TGCGCCAGCAGTGAGTCCCCCCGGGGGACCCAGTACTTC.

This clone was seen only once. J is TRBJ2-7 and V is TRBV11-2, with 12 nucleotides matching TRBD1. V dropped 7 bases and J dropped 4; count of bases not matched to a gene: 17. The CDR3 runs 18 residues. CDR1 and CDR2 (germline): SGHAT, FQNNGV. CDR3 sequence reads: CASTPQNRDRGHWYEQYF. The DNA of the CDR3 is TGTGCCAGCACCCCCCAGAACCGGGACAGGGGGCATTGGTACGAGCAGTACTTC.

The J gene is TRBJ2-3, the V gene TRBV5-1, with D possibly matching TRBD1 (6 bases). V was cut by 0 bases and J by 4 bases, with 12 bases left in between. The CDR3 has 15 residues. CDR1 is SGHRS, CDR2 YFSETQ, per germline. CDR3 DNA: TGCGCCAGCAGCTTGGACAGGGTAGGCGCAGATACGCAGTATTTT. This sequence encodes CASSLDRVGADTQYF.

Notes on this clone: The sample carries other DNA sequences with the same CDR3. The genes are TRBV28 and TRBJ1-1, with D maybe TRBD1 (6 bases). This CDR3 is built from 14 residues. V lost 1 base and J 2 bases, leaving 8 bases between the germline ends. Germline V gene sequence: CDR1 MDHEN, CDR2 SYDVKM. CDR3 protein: CASSLSGHNTEAFF. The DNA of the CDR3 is TGTGCCAGCAGTTTATCGGGACATAACACTGAAGCTTTCTTT.

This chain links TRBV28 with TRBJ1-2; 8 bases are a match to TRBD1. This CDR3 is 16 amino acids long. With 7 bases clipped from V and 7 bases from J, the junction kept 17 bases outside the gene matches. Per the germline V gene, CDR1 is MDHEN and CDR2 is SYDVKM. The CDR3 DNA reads TGTGCCAGCACCTTAAATCTGAGGACAGGGAATCCTGGCTACACCTTC. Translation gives CASTLNLRTGNPGYTF.

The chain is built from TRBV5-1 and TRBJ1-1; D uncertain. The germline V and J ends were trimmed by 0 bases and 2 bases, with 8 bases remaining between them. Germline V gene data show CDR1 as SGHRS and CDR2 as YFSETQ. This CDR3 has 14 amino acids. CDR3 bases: TGCGCCAGCAGCTTGGAGACTGCAAACACTGAAGCTTTCTTT. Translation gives CASSLETANTEAFF.

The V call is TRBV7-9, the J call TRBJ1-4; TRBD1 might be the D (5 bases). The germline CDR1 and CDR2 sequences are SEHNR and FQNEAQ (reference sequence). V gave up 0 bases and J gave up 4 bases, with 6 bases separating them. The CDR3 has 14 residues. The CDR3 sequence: CASSLARDNEKLFF. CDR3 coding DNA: TGTGCCAGCAGCTTAGCCAGGGATAATGAAAAACTGTTTTTT.

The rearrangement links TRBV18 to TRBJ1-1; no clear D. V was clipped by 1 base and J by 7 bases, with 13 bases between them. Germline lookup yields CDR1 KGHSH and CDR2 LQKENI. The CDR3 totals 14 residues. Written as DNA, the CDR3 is TGTGCCAGCTCACCACATCAGGACTATCGTGAAGCTTTCTTT. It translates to CASSPHQDYREAFF.

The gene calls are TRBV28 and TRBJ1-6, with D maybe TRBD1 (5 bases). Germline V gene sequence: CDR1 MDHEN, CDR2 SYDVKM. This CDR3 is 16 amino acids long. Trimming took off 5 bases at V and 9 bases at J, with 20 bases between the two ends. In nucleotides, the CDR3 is TGTGCCAGCAGTCTATCCCAGGGCGGTATTAGTTCACCCCTCCACTTT. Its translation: CASSLSQGGISSPLHF.

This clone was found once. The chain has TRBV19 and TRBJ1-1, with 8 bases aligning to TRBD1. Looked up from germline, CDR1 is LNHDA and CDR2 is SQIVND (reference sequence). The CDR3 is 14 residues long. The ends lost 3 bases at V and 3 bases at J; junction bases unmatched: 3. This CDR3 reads CASSIQGAYTEAFF. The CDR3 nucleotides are TGTGCCAGTAGTATCCAGGGGGCGTACACTGAAGCTTTCTTT.

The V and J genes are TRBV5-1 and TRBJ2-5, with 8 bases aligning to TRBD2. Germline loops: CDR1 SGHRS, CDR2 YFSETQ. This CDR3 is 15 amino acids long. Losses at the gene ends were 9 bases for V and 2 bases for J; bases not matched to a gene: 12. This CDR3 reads CATSLPGGQQETQYF. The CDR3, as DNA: TGCGCCACCTCCTTGCCGGGGGGGCAGCAAGAGACCCAGTACTTC.

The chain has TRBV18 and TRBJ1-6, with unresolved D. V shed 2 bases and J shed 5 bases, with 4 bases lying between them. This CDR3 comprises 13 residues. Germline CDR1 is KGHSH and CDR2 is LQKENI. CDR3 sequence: CASSPEDNSPLHF. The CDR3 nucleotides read TGTGCCAGCTCACCAGAGGATAATTCACCCCTCCACTTT.

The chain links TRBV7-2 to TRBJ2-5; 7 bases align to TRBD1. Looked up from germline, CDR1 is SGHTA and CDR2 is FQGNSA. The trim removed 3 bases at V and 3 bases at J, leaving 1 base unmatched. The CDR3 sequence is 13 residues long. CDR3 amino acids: CASSLDRKETQYF. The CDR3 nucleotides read TGTGCCAGCAGCTTGGACAGGAAAGAGACCCAGTACTTC.

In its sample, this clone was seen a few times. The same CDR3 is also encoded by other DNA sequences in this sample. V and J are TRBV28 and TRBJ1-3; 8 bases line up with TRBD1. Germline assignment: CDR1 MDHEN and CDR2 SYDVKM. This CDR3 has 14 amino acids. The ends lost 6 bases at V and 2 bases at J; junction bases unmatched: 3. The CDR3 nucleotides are TGTGCCAGCAGCCCGACAGGGGCTGGAAACACCATATATTTT. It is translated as CASSPTGAGNTIYF.